A selection of T cell receptor beta chains follows, all from one sample in a study of blood T cell repertoires in COVID-19. Some clones are missing from TCRdb's copy, which holds only in-frame ones; the method was immunoSEQ multiplex PCR. Here the sample spans 220,000 or so clones, about 83% being singletons. The sample was PBMCs or T cells enriched from blood (not recorded which). These receptors all stem from a woman between 40 and 55 years old who had recovered from COVID-19. The CDR3 runs from the conserved cysteine through the conserved F or W. The D gene is left open where the match is weak.

v_gene,j_gene,d_gene,CDR3aa
TRBV11-2,TRBJ2-5,NA,CASSPQRRETQYF
TRBV3-1/TRBV3-2,TRBJ2-1,NA,CASSQVSEQFF
TRBV11-3,TRBJ1-1,NA,CASSLHEAFF
TRBV11-2,TRBJ2-1,TRBD2,CASTRQGLAYNEQFF
TRBV5-1,TRBJ2-2,NA,CASSVGTTNTGELFF
TRBV28,TRBJ1-2,TRBD1,CASIRQGVGYGYTF
TRBV2,TRBJ1-2,TRBD1,CASRQGANYGYTF
TRBV4-1,TRBJ2-3,TRBD2,CASSHPTGGGGPLHTQYF
TRBV6-2/TRBV6-3,TRBJ1-3,NA,CASSYRASGNTIYF
TRBV2,TRBJ1-4,TRBD1,CASSKTGGGNEKLFF
TRBV12-5,TRBJ1-2,NA,CASGQSNYGYTF
TRBV5-4,TRBJ2-3,NA,CASGERETDTQYF
TRBV10-3,TRBJ2-7,TRBD1,CAIGLGQGSYEQYF
TRBV7-3,TRBJ2-3,NA,CASSPRGPPDTQYF
TRBV28,TRBJ1-3,NA,CASRPRMTAGNTIYF
TRBV28,TRBJ1-5,NA,CASSYFRVGNQPQHF
TRBV9,TRBJ2-3,NA,CASSARGSSTDTQYF
TRBV6-5,TRBJ2-1,TRBD1,CASSYPQGVGVNEQFF
TRBV28,TRBJ2-7,TRBD2,CASSSHISGSAYEQYF
TRBV28,TRBJ2-5,NA,CASNFGPGETQYF
TRBV19,TRBJ2-4,NA,CASTVPGSDKNIQYF
TRBV19,TRBJ2-1,NA,CASSSRGANEQFF
TRBV9,TRBJ2-3,TRBD1,CASSQGTTGADTQYF
TRBV9,TRBJ1-1,NA,CASSATPAGGAFF
TRBV19,TRBJ1-1,NA,CASSLSTAETEAFF
TRBV19,TRBJ2-1,NA,CASSDWRGKGYNEQFF
TRBV9,TRBJ2-3,NA,CASSAGTRATDTQYF
TRBV3-1/TRBV3-2,TRBJ2-2,TRBD1,CASSWGQGDTGELFF